Below, one T cell receptor (beta chain) is given with its context. Its target is unknown. The data derive from a study of vaccination effects on CD4 cells after COVID-19. Before sequencing took place, the ViraFEST assay used viral peptide pools to expand antigen-specific CD4+ T cells. An approximately ten-day culture period preceded the isolation of CD4+ T cells. Vaccine recipients lacked prior SARS-CoV-2 infection and had negative nucleocapsid antibodies. Both day 3 and day 7 saw half the medium replaced with IL-2 medium. Only in-frame clones appear in the TCRdb table, and some are missing; sequencing was by immunoSEQ multiplex PCR. Among tens of thousands of clones listed, about 72% were seen once. The study's findings and limits: Sampling in the study covered few convalescent patients and included no early post-infection timepoints.

This receptor was taken from a human donor who received a COVID-19 vaccine. This material consisted of CD4+ T cells from PBMCs cultured with HCoV-NL63 spike peptides, taken before COVID-19 vaccination.

CDR3 bases: TGTGCCAGCAGCTTGCATCTAGCGGGCCTACCCGGCACAGATACGCAGTATTTT. This codes for CASSLHLAGLPGTDTQYF. This rearrangement joins TRBV5-6 to TRBJ2-3, with 8 nucleotides matching TRBD2. J was trimmed by 1 base and V by 1 base; bases with no gene match: 11. The CDR3 sequence is 18 residues long. Germline CDR1 and CDR2: SGHDT and YYEEEE.